The source of this TCR beta chain is a study of blood T cells in healthy people across ages. Per germline, CDR1 DFQATT and CDR2 SNEGSKA (reference sequence). CDR3 size: 14 residues. With 6 bases clipped from V and 5 bases from J, the junction kept 9 bases outside the gene matches. Study-wide points: In older individuals, TCR beta diversity per million T cells was lower, falling roughly linearly with age.

A sample-barcoded 5' primer and a J-beta primer mix were used in a second PCR of about 6 to 11 cycles. All cDNA molecules were each tagged by a template-switch adaptor with 12 random nucleotides. TCRdb re-analysed the 5' RACE reads in MiXCR, keeping a single row per CDR3 protein. This table holds about 580,000 distinct CDR3 sequences, roughly 43% found once. It was ten milliliters of peripheral blood that were drawn from each donor. On this clonotype: What it binds is not known.

The V and J genes are TRBV20-1 and TRBJ1-1; 10 nucleotides match TRBD1. The sequencing sample was made of blood. The receptor was isolated from a man older than 75 in good health. CDR3 sequence: CSAPGTGVRTEAFF. In DNA form, the CDR3 reads TGCAGTGCCCCCGGGACAGGGGTGCGAACTGAAGCTTTCTTT.